Following are 27 T cell receptor beta chains from one sample sequenced in a study of T cell responses to AZD1222 COVID-19 vaccine. The protocol was immunoSEQ multiplex PCR, while the TCRdb copy is restricted to in-frame clones and leaves out a portion. The sample yields 150,000 to 200,000 clones, approximately 94% seen once. Source: peripheral blood, taken on day 0 of AZD1222 vaccination. The source of these receptors is an adult in good health.

The V call is TRBV6-2 or TRBV6-3, the J call TRBJ1-5, with TRBD1 matching 9 bases. V shed 5 bases, J shed 2 bases, and the junction held 13 bases outside the gene matches. CDR1 MNHEY and CDR2 SVGEGT come from the germline V gene. This CDR3 is built from 18 residues. The CDR3: CASSDGTGRWVGNQPQHF. DNA of the CDR3: TGTGCCAGCAGTGACGGGACAGGGCGGTGGGTAGGCAATCAGCCCCAGCATTTT.

The chain recombines TRBV11-1 with TRBJ1-1; the D is unclear. CDR1 and CDR2 (germline): SGHAT, FQDESV (reference sequence). Trimming took off 2 bases at V and 3 bases at J, with 16 bases between the two ends. This CDR3 contains 16 residues. The CDR3 bases are TGTGCCAGCAGCTTACCCCTGACAAGGAGAGACACTGAAGCTTTCTTT. It is translated as CASSLPLTRRDTEAFF.

This chain connects TRBV28 to TRBJ1-5; the D is unclear. The germline CDR1 and CDR2 sequences are MDHEN and SYDVKM. V lost 2 bases and J lost 10, with 9 bases in between. This CDR3 is built from 12 residues. The chain's CDR3 is CASSLGGFPQHF. CDR3 nucleotide sequence: TGTGCCAGCAGTTTAGGTGGTTTTCCCCAGCATTTT.

As to this clone: In the same sample, other DNA sequences code for this CDR3. This chain joins TRBV3-1 (or the pseudogene TRBV3-2) and TRBJ2-3, with 9 bases that match TRBD2. Losses at the gene ends were 0 bases for V and 3 bases for J; bases not matched to a gene: 4. The CDR3 runs 16 residues. Germline assignment: CDR1 LGHDT and CDR2 YNNKEL (reference sequence). CDR3 DNA: TGTGCCAGCAGCCAAGATCTGGCGGGGGGGACAGATACGCAGTATTTT. It specifies CASSQDLAGGTDTQYF.

This clone is medium-sized. The V call is TRBV15, the J call TRBJ1-1; D ambiguous. CDR1 and CDR2 from the germline V gene are LNHNV and YYDKDF (reference sequence). This CDR3 spans 16 amino acids. V lost 2 bases and J 5 bases, leaving 18 bases between the germline ends. DNA of the CDR3: TGTGCCACCAGCAGACCCCTTTTTGAGGGTCGGACTGAAGCTTTCTTT. The encoded protein is CATSRPLFEGRTEAFF.

The rearrangement uses TRBV14 and TRBJ1-1, with D unclear. This CDR3 has 16 amino acids. Trimming removed 4 bases from V and 1 base from J, with 16 bases in between. Germline assignment: CDR1 SGHDN and CDR2 FVKESK. As DNA, the CDR3 is TGTGCCAGCAGCCCACCTCTGGCCCGGCGGAACACTGAAGCTTTCTTT. As protein: CASSPPLARRNTEAFF.

The V and J genes are TRBV7-9 and TRBJ2-1, with D hard to call. Deletions cut 11 bases from V and 6 bases from J, with 8 bases between. Germline V gene sequence: CDR1 SEHNR, CDR2 FQNEAQ (reference sequence). The CDR3 is 10 residues long. The CDR3 coding sequence is TGTGCCGGCTCGACCAATGAGCAGTTCTTC. Translating gives CAGSTNEQFF.

This clone was observed a handful of times. The CDR3 sequence is CASRRGGGSWEQYF. DNA of the CDR3: TGTGCCAGCAGGCGCGGGGGGGGGTCATGGGAGCAGTACTTC. The chain employs TRBV6-5 and TRBJ2-7, with 9 nucleotides matching TRBD2. The CDR3 is 14 residues long. The V gene end was trimmed by 6 bases and the J gene end by 7 bases; junction bases not matched to a gene: 10. The germline V gene has CDR1 MNHEY and CDR2 SVGAGI.

The chain combines TRBV11-2 with TRBJ2-5, with no clear D. In germline, CDR1 is SGHAT, CDR2 FQNNGV. V lost 5 bases, J lost 1 base, and 17 bases lay in between. This CDR3 spans 16 amino acids. CDR3 residues: CASSPLVRTAQETQYF. In DNA form, the CDR3 reads TGTGCCAGCAGCCCTTTGGTTCGGACGGCCCAAGAGACCCAGTACTTC.

The rearrangement joins TRBV5-1 to TRBJ1-2; TRBD1 agrees at 7 bases. V shed 3 bases and J 5 bases; nucleotides not matched to a gene: 1. Germline V CDR1 and CDR2: SGHRS, YFSETQ. There are 12 residues in the CDR3. The CDR3 sequence: CASSSGQYGYTF. CDR3 DNA: TGCGCCAGCAGCTCGGGACAGTATGGCTACACCTTC.

The chain couples TRBV7-2 to TRBJ2-3; tentatively, D is TRBD1 or TRBD2 (5 bases each). The CDR3 consists of 16 residues. The V gene's germline CDR1 is SGHTA and CDR2 FQGNSA. V dropped 7 bases and J dropped 5 bases, with 22 bases sitting between them. CDR3 nucleotide sequence: TGTGCCAGCACCCGGGGCAGGTTCTCTTCGGTAGATACGCAGTATTTT. Its protein is CASTRGRFSSVDTQYF.

The chain couples TRBV7-2 to TRBJ1-2, with 7 bases identical to TRBD1. With 4 bases clipped from V and 0 bases from J, the junction kept 2 bases outside the gene matches. The length of the CDR3 is 14 residues. The germline V gene has CDR1 SGHTA and CDR2 FQGNSA. The CDR3: CASSWDSANYGYTF. The CDR3 nucleotides read TGTGCCAGCAGCTGGGACAGCGCTAACTATGGCTACACCTTC.

As DNA, the CDR3 is TGCGCCAGCAGCCAAGAAGTAGGGGTGCGCTACAATGAGCAGTTCTTC. Translating it yields CASSQEVGVRYNEQFF. The chain is built from TRBV4-3 and TRBJ2-1; a weak D match, TRBD1 (5 bases). The CDR3 sequence is 16 residues long. The germline V gene has CDR1 LGHNA and CDR2 YSLEER. Deletions cut 0 bases from V and 3 bases from J, with 12 bases between.

V usage is TRBV19 and J usage is TRBJ2-3, with 8 bases identical to TRBD1. The CDR3 contains 14 residues. Looked up from germline, CDR1 is LNHDA and CDR2 is SQIVND (reference sequence). V shed 5 bases, J shed 8 bases, and the junction held 9 bases outside the gene matches. The CDR3 nucleotides are TGTGCCAGTAGTCCAGGACAGGGCCAAGGTACGCAGTATTTT. It codes for CASSPGQGQGTQYF.

The DNA of the CDR3 is TGTGCCAGCAGCTTAACTAGCGGGTACAATGAGCAGTTCTTC. It codes for CASSLTSGYNEQFF. This chain joins TRBV6-5 and TRBJ2-1, with 9 positions matching TRBD2. Germline-derived CDR1 and CDR2 are MNHEY and SVGAGI. The CDR3 is 14 residues long. V trimming: 6 bases; J trimming: 4 bases; junction bases outside the gene matches: 4.

This sequence joins TRBV7-8 and TRBJ1-2, with D possibly TRBD1 on 5 matching bases. CDR1 and CDR2 from the germline V gene are SGHVS and FQNEAQ. The CDR3 runs 15 residues. The germline V and J ends were trimmed by 9 bases and 0 bases, with 17 bases remaining between them. The CDR3 DNA sequence: TGTGCCAGTACCCGGGGGTTTGGGGCTAACTATGGCTACACCTTC. Amino acid sequence: CASTRGFGANYGYTF.

The V and J genes are TRBV27 and TRBJ1-1; 7 nucleotides align to TRBD1. The CDR3 length is 14 residues. V shed 5 bases, J shed 8 bases, and the junction held 11 bases outside the gene matches. CDR1 MNHEY and CDR2 SMNVEV come from the germline V gene (reference sequence). The CDR3 sequence: CASSPRDSHPEAFF. The DNA of the CDR3 is TGTGCCAGCAGTCCCCGGGACAGCCACCCAGAAGCTTTCTTT.

CDR3 in amino acids: CASSAKGGPYNEQFF. Here the CDR3 DNA reads TGTGCCAGCAGCGCCAAGGGGGGCCCCTACAATGAGCAGTTCTTC. V is TRBV9 and J is TRBJ2-1, with D possibly called TRBD1 or TRBD2 (6 bases each). CDR1 is SGDLS, CDR2 YYNGEE, per germline. The CDR3 is made up of 15 amino acids. V was cut by 3 bases and J by 2 bases, with 12 bases left in between.

CDR3 sequence: CASSLTGTGNTEAFF. The CDR3 nucleotides are TGTGCCAGCAGCCTAACCGGGACAGGGAACACTGAAGCTTTCTTT. The chain links TRBV4-2 to TRBJ1-1; 8 nucleotides agree with TRBD1. CDR1 is LGHNA and CDR2 is YNFKEQ in the germline V gene. This CDR3 is 15 amino acids long. V gave up 4 bases and J gave up 1 base; unmatched junction bases: 5.

The chain joins TRBV10-3 to TRBJ2-1, with a weak D call TRBD1 (5 bases). This CDR3 has 17 amino acids. V was clipped by 3 bases and J by 0 bases, with 15 bases between them. CDR1 is ENHRY, CDR2 SYGVKD, per germline. CDR3 sequence reads: CAISDPGKDGSYNEQFF. The CDR3 coding sequence is TGTGCCATCAGTGATCCAGGGAAGGACGGCTCCTACAATGAGCAGTTCTTC.

The genes are TRBV5-1 and TRBJ2-7; a possible D gene is TRBD2 (6 bases). Per germline, CDR1 SGHRS and CDR2 YFSETQ. This CDR3 is 14 amino acids long. Deletions cut 1 base from V and 3 bases from J, with 11 bases between. Here the CDR3 reads CASSLTAGSYEQYF. CDR3 bases: TGCGCCAGCAGCTTGACAGCGGGCAGCTACGAGCAGTACTTC.

The J gene is TRBJ1-6, the V gene TRBV25-1; maybe TRBD1 (5 bases). The CDR3 extends over 12 amino acids. Germline V lookup: CDR1 MGHDK, CDR2 SYGVNS. The V and J ends lost 3 bases and 14 bases respectively, with 11 bases between them. DNA for the CDR3: TGTGCCAGCAGTGAGGGGGGTCCGTCCCTCCACTTT. This encodes CASSEGGPSLHF.

This clone has just one count. The chain joins TRBV9 to TRBJ1-6; the D is unclear. This CDR3 region has 15 residues. Germline V gene sequence: CDR1 SGDLS, CDR2 YYNGEE. V gave up 1 base and J gave up 0 bases, with 5 bases separating them. DNA for the CDR3: TGTGCCAGCAGCGTAAGCGGCTCCTATAATTCACCCCTCCACTTT. Amino acid sequence: CASSVSGSYNSPLHF.

CDR3 bases: TGTGCCAGCAGCTTTAGGGCGGGGGAGACCCAGTACTTC. It yields the protein CASSFRAGETQYF. J is TRBJ2-5 and V is TRBV7-3; perhaps TRBD2 as D (6 bases). Between the trimmed V and J ends, which lost 3 bases and 5 bases, there was a span of 10 bases. This CDR3 comprises 13 residues. The germline gives CDR1 SGHTA, CDR2 FQGTGA.

This chain uses TRBV7-9 with TRBJ1-6; D is undetermined. Trimming cost V 3 bases and J 8 bases, with 14 bases left between them. Germline values: CDR1 SEHNR, CDR2 FQNEAQ (reference sequence). The CDR3 is made up of 15 amino acids. The CDR3 DNA reads TGTGCCAGCAGCTTGAGCCGGCGGACGGATTCACCCCTCCACTTT. Translated, it gives CASSLSRRTDSPLHF. Variable domain in full (rest from reference TRBV7-9 and TRBJ1-6): DTGVSQNPRHKITKRGQNVTFRCDPISEHNRLYWYRQTLGQGPEFLTYFQNEAQLEKSRLLSDRFSAERPKGSFSTLEIQRTEQGDSAMYLCASSLSRRTDSPLHFGNGTRLTVT.

J is TRBJ1-5 and V is TRBV28, with D tentatively TRBD1 (6 bases). The CDR3 extends over 14 amino acids. Deletions cut 6 bases from V and 7 bases from J, with 16 bases between. Germline-derived CDR1 and CDR2 are MDHEN and SYDVKM. The CDR3 here is CASSQGQSGQPQHF. CDR3 sequence (DNA): TGTGCCAGCAGCCAAGGACAGTCCGGGCAGCCCCAGCATTTT.

The CDR3 nucleotides read TGTGCCAGCAGCTCAATGAGCTGGGACAGGAACACAGATACGCAGTATTTT. This gives the protein CASSSMSWDRNTDTQYF. This rearrangement joins TRBV5-4 to TRBJ2-3; 8 bases fit TRBD1. The germline V gene has CDR1 SGHNT and CDR2 YYREEE (reference sequence). J lost 2 bases, V lost 3 bases, and 11 bases had no gene match. The CDR3 totals 17 residues. Full variable domain (remainder filled in from reference TRBV5-4 and TRBJ2-3): ETGVTQSPTHLIKTRGQQVTLRCSSQSGHNTVSWYQQALGQGPQFIFQYYREEENGRGNFPPRFSGLQFPNYSSELNVNALELDDSALYLCASSSMSWDRNTDTQYFGPGTRLTVL.